Following are 27 T cell receptor beta chains from one sample sequenced in a study of T cell changes during pregnancy in multiple sclerosis. TCRdb keeps only in-frame clones here, not all; method: immunoSEQ multiplex PCR. The sample lists 15,000 to 20,000 clones; approximately 88% were seen once. The sample was CD8+ T cells from peripheral blood mononuclear cells, taken after pregnancy. These receptor sequences come from a female donor in good health, enrolled as a control in a pregnancy study.

This chain links TRBV4-3 with TRBJ1-2; D might be TRBD1 (6 bases). CDR1 is LGHNA, CDR2 YSLEER, per germline. V dropped 2 bases and J dropped 2 bases, with 6 bases sitting between them. CDR3 size: 13 residues. The CDR3 bases are TGCGCCAGCAGCCAACAGGGGAACTATGGCTACACCTTC. This encodes CASSQQGNYGYTF.

The chain recombines TRBV25-1 with TRBJ2-3, with D possibly being TRBD1 (6 bases). The CDR3 spans 15 residues. CDR1 is MGHDK, CDR2 SYGVNS, per germline. V shed 6 bases and J shed 1 base, with 14 bases lying between them. For the CDR3, the DNA is TGTGCCAGCAGAGACCCCAGGGGTGGCACAGATACGCAGTATTTT. Amino acids: CASRDPRGGTDTQYF. Complete variable domain (other parts from reference TRBV25-1 and TRBJ2-3): EADIYQTPRYLVIGTGKKITLECSQTMGHDKMYWYQQDPGMELHLIHYSYGVNSTEKGDLSSESTVSRIRTEHFPLTLESARPSHTSQYLCASRDPRGGTDTQYFGPGTRLTVL.

The chain employs TRBV7-3 and TRBJ1-1, with a weak D call TRBD1 (6 bases). The length of the CDR3 is 20 residues. Germline V CDR1 and CDR2: SGHTA, FQGTGA. V gave up 0 bases and J gave up 4 bases, with 27 bases separating them. This CDR3 reads CASSLTASGQGFTEGTEAFF. The CDR3 DNA follows: TGTGCCAGCAGCTTAACCGCATCCGGGCAGGGGTTTACAGAGGGCACTGAAGCTTTCTTT.

This chain links TRBV27 with TRBJ1-1; a weak D match, TRBD1 (5 bases). The CDR3 has 14 residues. Per germline, CDR1 MNHEY and CDR2 SMNVEV (reference sequence). Trimming took off 8 bases at V and 0 bases at J, with 13 bases between the two ends. As DNA, the CDR3 is TGTGCCAGCTCTCAGGGCGGTTTGAACACTGAAGCTTTCTTT. The encoded protein is CASSQGGLNTEAFF.

The table lists this clone with a few counts. The chain has TRBV6-1 and TRBJ1-6; 7 nucleotides match TRBD1. The CDR3 extends over 14 amino acids. Trimming cost V 4 bases and J 7 bases; bases outside gene matches: 4. From germline, CDR1 is MNHNS and CDR2 SASEGT. The CDR3 DNA reads as TGTGCCAGCAGTGGCACAGGGGACAATTCACCCCTCCACTTT. It yields the protein CASSGTGDNSPLHF.

This clone was seen a single time. The V gene is TRBV27, the J gene TRBJ1-6; TRBD1 matches at 10 bases. The CDR3 loop spans 14 amino acids. The junction had 1 base not matched to a gene; V was cut back by 2 bases and J by 9 bases. Germline CDR1 reads MNHEY; CDR2 reads SMNVEV (reference sequence). As DNA, the CDR3 is TGTGCCAGCAGTTTAGACAGGGGGCCTTCACCCCTCCACTTT. This codes for CASSLDRGPSPLHF.

The rearrangement uses TRBV19 and TRBJ2-7; D is perhaps TRBD1 (5 bases). The CDR3 sequence is 13 residues long. CDR1 is LNHDA, CDR2 SQIVND, per germline (reference sequence). V lost 5 bases and J 0 bases, leaving 8 bases between the germline ends. Here the CDR3 DNA reads TGTGCCAGTAGTTTAGGGGCCTCCTACGAGCAGTACTTC. Encoded protein: CASSLGASYEQYF.

J is TRBJ1-3 and V is TRBV11-2; tentatively, D is TRBD1 (6 bases). The CDR3 loop spans 15 amino acids. The V and J ends lost 4 bases and 1 base respectively, with 11 bases between them. Germline assignment: CDR1 SGHAT and CDR2 FQNNGV. This chain's CDR3 is CASSSQGMSGNTIYF. The CDR3 coding sequence is TGTGCCAGCAGCTCTCAGGGGATGTCTGGAAACACCATATATTTT.

The rearrangement links TRBV15 to TRBJ2-7; D gene ambiguous. Trimming removed 2 bases at V and 3 bases at J, with 14 bases between. Per the germline V gene, CDR1 is LNHNV and CDR2 is YYDKDF (reference sequence). The CDR3 consists of 15 residues. The CDR3 spells CATSRTLEGGYEQYF. CDR3 DNA sequence: TGTGCCACCAGCAGAACCTTGGAAGGCGGCTACGAGCAGTACTTC.

The chain is built from TRBV4-3 and TRBJ1-5, with D tentatively TRBD1 (5 bases). CDR1 and CDR2 (germline): LGHNA, YSLEER. V lost 3 bases and J 7 bases, leaving 19 bases between the germline ends. CDR3 size: 16 residues. DNA of the CDR3: TGCGCCAGCAGCCAGGATTTTACAGGCTCTCGGCAGCCCCAGCATTTT. It translates to CASSQDFTGSRQPQHF.

The chain uses TRBV7-9 and TRBJ1-1; no firm D call. The V and J ends lost 7 bases and 7 bases respectively, with 16 bases between them. This CDR3 is built from 13 residues. Germline CDR1 reads SEHNR; CDR2 reads FQNEAQ (reference sequence). CDR3 nucleotide sequence: TGTGCCAGCAACTTTGGAAGAACTAGTGAAGCTTTCTTT. Translated, it gives CASNFGRTSEAFF. Based on the CDR3 plus reference TRBV7-9 and TRBJ1-1, the full variable domain is DTGVSQNPRHKITKRGQNVTFRCDPISEHNRLYWYRQTLGQGPEFLTYFQNEAQLEKSRLLSDRFSAERPKGSFSTLEIQRTEQGDSAMYLCASNFGRTSEAFFGQGTRLTVV.

By sample fraction, this clone is medium-sized. This sequence joins TRBV6-1 and TRBJ2-7; 9 bases fit TRBD1. Trimming cost V 4 bases and J 6 bases; bases outside gene matches: 7. The CDR3 has 14 residues. Per germline, CDR1 MNHNS and CDR2 SASEGT. DNA of the CDR3: TGTGCCAGCAGTGGGGACAGGGAATCGTCCGAGCAGTACTTC. Its protein product is CASSGDRESSEQYF.

The chain carries TRBV7-8 and TRBJ2-7, with D possibly TRBD2 on 6 matching bases. In germline, CDR1 is SGHVS, CDR2 FQNEAQ. The V and J ends lost 5 bases and 0 bases respectively, with 14 bases between them. The CDR3 is made up of 15 amino acids. DNA of the CDR3: TGTGCCAGCAGCGAAGGTGGGGGGAGCTCCTACGAGCAGTACTTC. Residues: CASSEGGGSSYEQYF. Full variable domain (rest looked up from reference TRBV7-8 and TRBJ2-7): GAGVSQSPRYKVAKRGQDVALRCDPISGHVSLFWYQQALGQGPEFLTYFQNEAQLDKSGLPSDRFFAERPEGSVSTLKIQRTQQEDSAVYLCASSEGGGSSYEQYFGPGTRLTVT.

The rearrangement links TRBV13 to TRBJ2-6; TRBD1 agrees at 10 bases. After removal of 5 bases from V and 0 bases from J, the junction contained 4 bases not matched to a gene. The germline V gene encodes CDR1 PRHDT and CDR2 FYEKMQ (reference sequence). This CDR3 has 17 amino acids. CDR3 sequence reads: CASSPGTGASGANVLTF. For the CDR3, the DNA is TGTGCCAGCAGCCCCGGGACAGGGGCCTCTGGGGCCAACGTCCTGACTTTC.

The chain has TRBV7-8 and TRBJ1-2, with 8 bases identical to TRBD1. Trimming at V came to 3 bases and at J to 4 bases, leaving 13 bases not matched to a gene. CDR1 SGHVS and CDR2 FQNEAQ come from the germline V gene. The CDR3 length is 17 residues. The DNA of the CDR3 is TGTGCCAGCAGCTTTGGTAGCAGGGGGCAATTACTCTATGGCTACACCTTC. Protein sequence: CASSFGSRGQLLYGYTF. Drawing the rest from reference TRBV7-8 and TRBJ1-2, the complete variable domain is GAGVSQSPRYKVAKRGQDVALRCDPISGHVSLFWYQQALGQGPEFLTYFQNEAQLDKSGLPSDRFFAERPEGSVSTLKIQRTQQEDSAVYLCASSFGSRGQLLYGYTFGSGTRLTVV.

This sequence joins TRBV27 and TRBJ2-7; TRBD2 is a possible D gene (7 bases). The germline V gene encodes CDR1 MNHEY and CDR2 SMNVEV (reference sequence). With 3 bases removed from V and 8 bases from J, the gap between germline ends came to 11 bases. CDR3 length equals 12 residues. Written as DNA, the CDR3 is TGTGCCAGCAGTTTGGTGGGGGGGCAGCAGTACTTC. Its protein product is CASSLVGGQQYF.

The chain carries TRBV7-9 and TRBJ1-1; TRBD1 is a possible D gene (5 bases). The germline V gene encodes CDR1 SEHNR and CDR2 FQNEAQ (reference sequence). Trimming cost V 2 bases and J 4 bases, with 11 bases left between them. The CDR3 sequence is 14 residues long. In DNA, the CDR3 is TGTGCCAGCAGCTTAATGGGGCTGGGCACTGAAGCTTTCTTT. Amino acid sequence: CASSLMGLGTEAFF. Combining the CDR3 with reference TRBV7-9 and TRBJ1-1 gives the whole variable domain DTGVSQNPRHKITKRGQNVTFRCDPISEHNRLYWYRQTLGQGPEFLTYFQNEAQLEKSRLLSDRFSAERPKGSFSTLEIQRTEQGDSAMYLCASSLMGLGTEAFFGQGTRLTVV.

This sequence joins TRBV19 and TRBJ2-1, with 7 positions matching TRBD1. Germline CDR1 and CDR2: LNHDA and SQIVND (reference sequence). V lost 3 bases to trimming and J lost 2 bases; unmatched junction nucleotides: 1. The CDR3 has 14 residues. CDR3 nucleotide sequence: TGTGCCAGTAGTATTAGGGGGCCCTACAATGAGCAGTTCTTC. Its translation: CASSIRGPYNEQFF.

The chain uses TRBV30 and TRBJ2-1, with D uncertain. The V end was cut by 0 bases, the J end by 9 bases, with 9 bases between. Per germline, CDR1 GTSNPN and CDR2 SVGIG (reference sequence). The CDR3 totals 12 residues. CDR3 sequence (DNA): TGTGCCTGGAGTGTACTACGAAGTGAGCAGTTCTTC. As protein: CAWSVLRSEQFF.

CDR3 DNA: TGTGCCAGCTCCTCGGACAGCGATCCCTACGAGCAGTACTTC. Its protein is CASSSDSDPYEQYF. The genes are TRBV25-1 and TRBJ2-7; D may be TRBD1 (6 bases). Trimming shortened V by 8 bases and J by 2 bases, and 16 bases separated the two germline ends. The CDR3 sequence is 14 residues long. Germline V gene lookup returns CDR1 MGHDK and CDR2 SYGVNS.

The chain employs TRBV7-2 and TRBJ1-1, with D hard to call. The CDR3 has 12 amino acids. The V gene lost 4 bases and the J gene lost 0 bases, with 3 bases spanning the gap. CDR1 and CDR2 from the germline V gene are SGHTA and FQGNSA. The CDR3 coding sequence is TGTGCCAGCAGCTCCATGAACACTGAAGCTTTCTTT. Translating gives CASSSMNTEAFF.

The rearrangement links TRBV7-7 to TRBJ2-2; D is perhaps TRBD1 (6 bases). Germline V CDR1 and CDR2: SSHAT, FNYEAQ (reference sequence). This CDR3 has 16 amino acids. The V and J ends lost 5 bases and 3 bases respectively, with 16 bases between them. The CDR3 bases are TGTGCCAGCAGCGCCCCCCGGACAGACTACACCGGGGAGCTGTTTTTT. Its translation: CASSAPRTDYTGELFF.

The chain has TRBV30 and TRBJ1-2, with 10 nucleotides matching TRBD1. Trimming took 5 bases from V and 3 from J; bases not matched to a gene: 6. CDR3 length: 14 residues. Germline-derived CDR1 and CDR2 are GTSNPN and SVGIG (reference sequence). The CDR3 reads CAWFSGTGDYGYTF. The CDR3 DNA reads TGTGCCTGGTTCTCCGGGACAGGGGACTATGGCTACACCTTC.

The chain has TRBV4-3 and TRBJ2-7; 10 bases line up with TRBD1. The CDR3 has 17 amino acids. Trimming at V came to 1 base and at J to 2 bases, leaving 8 bases not matched to a gene. The germline gives CDR1 LGHNA, CDR2 YSLEER. The CDR3 nucleotides are TGCGCCAGCAGCCAAGCCCCCCGGGACAGGGGACCCTACGAGCAGTACTTC. It specifies CASSQAPRDRGPYEQYF.

The chain links TRBV15 to TRBJ2-7; 7 nucleotides line up with TRBD2. This CDR3 spans 15 amino acids. V shed 0 bases and J 2 bases; nucleotides not matched to a gene: 4. The germline CDR1 and CDR2 sequences are LNHNV and YYDKDF (reference sequence). Written as DNA, the CDR3 is TGTGCCACCAGCAGAGATAGGGGAGGGACCTACGAGCAGTACTTC. This gives the protein CATSRDRGGTYEQYF.

This rearrangement joins TRBV5-1 to TRBJ1-2; D is possibly TRBD1 (6 bases). The CDR3 is made up of 19 amino acids. Deletions cut 2 bases from V and 2 bases from J, with 25 bases between. CDR1 and CDR2 from the germline V gene are SGHRS and YFSETQ. CDR3 bases: TGCGCCAGCAGCTTCTACAACCCGGGACACCGAAGCCCAAACTATGGCTACACCTTC. Amino acid sequence: CASSFYNPGHRSPNYGYTF.

The gene calls are TRBV5-1 and TRBJ1-2, with a tentative D call TRBD1 (5 bases). V was pared by 4 bases and J by 4 bases, with 20 bases between. The CDR3 covers 16 residues. Germline CDR1 SGHRS, CDR2 YFSETQ. CDR3 coding DNA: TGCGCCAGCAGCCAAACGGGTGCAGGGTCGGGCTATGGCTACACCTTC. This codes for CASSQTGAGSGYGYTF.